Below, 23 T cell receptor beta chains from the same sample are listed, as sequenced in a study of shared T cell receptors in the human thymus. Produced via immunoSEQ multiplex PCR; TCRdb's table is partial and in-frame only. The sample holds roughly 660,000 clones, approximately 87% seen once. The same sample was also used in a study of human thymus T cells.

Sequencing used thymocytes. These receptors originate from a boy younger than two with a congenital heart defect.

The chain employs TRBV19 and TRBJ2-7; 10 bases fit TRBD2. V was clipped by 3 bases and J by 5 bases; unmatched bases: 10. The germline V gene has CDR1 LNHDA and CDR2 SQIVND (reference sequence). This CDR3 has 16 residues. The CDR3 protein is CASSIWSASGSHEQYF. CDR3 coding DNA: TGTGCCAGTAGTATTTGGTCGGCTAGCGGGAGCCACGAGCAGTACTTC.

Written as DNA, the CDR3 is TGTGCCAGCAGTTCATCCCAGCGGGAGTATGGCACCGGGGAGCTGTTTTTT. Translation: CASSSSQREYGTGELFF. The rearrangement links TRBV27 to TRBJ2-2; 8 nucleotides match TRBD2. This CDR3 has 17 residues. The V segment lost 4 bases and the J segment 4 bases; nucleotides outside the gene matches: 11. Germline V gene lookup returns CDR1 MNHEY and CDR2 SMNVEV (reference sequence).

The rearrangement links TRBV4-3 to TRBJ2-7, with 7 bases fitting TRBD2. Germline lookup yields CDR1 LGHNA and CDR2 YSLEER. Trimming removed 0 bases from V and 7 bases from J; junction bases left unmatched: 6. The CDR3 runs to 14 residues. In DNA, the CDR3 is TGCGCCAGCAGCCAAGATGGGAGGGGTTGTGAGCAGTACTTC. The encoded protein is CASSQDGRGCEQYF.

The chain employs TRBV5-8 and TRBJ1-1; TRBD1 matches at 7 bases. CDR3 size: 15 residues. V trimming: 1 base; J trimming: 4 bases; junction bases outside the gene matches: 7. Germline loops: CDR1 SGHTS, CDR2 YDEGEE. This chain's CDR3 is CASSLKTGKTTEAFF. CDR3 bases: TGTGCCAGCAGCTTGAAGACAGGGAAGACCACTGAAGCTTTCTTT.

This clone was counted a few times. The chain has TRBV29-1 and TRBJ2-1; weak D call: TRBD2 (6 bases). This CDR3 region has 13 residues. CDR1 is SQVTM, CDR2 ANQGSEA, per germline. V was shortened by 4 bases and J by 9 bases, with 16 bases between the two germline ends. CDR3 sequence: CSVVWEAGGEQFF. The CDR3 DNA sequence: TGCAGCGTTGTATGGGAGGCCGGGGGTGAGCAGTTCTTC.

This chain links TRBV14 with TRBJ1-4; D call uncertain. This CDR3 spans 15 amino acids. Trimming shortened V by 3 bases and J by 2 bases, and 10 bases separated the two germline ends. Germline CDR1 SGHDN, CDR2 FVKESK. For the CDR3, the DNA is TGTGCCAGCAGCCACTCTCCGGGGACTAATGAAAAACTGTTTTTT. Amino acids: CASSHSPGTNEKLFF.

This chain joins TRBV11-2 and TRBJ2-5; a possible D gene is TRBD2 (5 bases). Judging by the DNA end, TRBJ2-7 fits better; the J call may be wrong. The CDR3 has 14 residues. From germline, CDR1 is SGHAT and CDR2 FQNNGV. The CDR3 here is CASSPPAGSYEQYF. Written as DNA, the CDR3 is TGTGCCAGCAGCCCGCCTGCGGGCTCCTACGAGCAGTACTTC.

The V call is TRBV6-1, the J call TRBJ2-3, with 10 positions matching TRBD2. This CDR3 region has 15 residues. Germline assignment: CDR1 MNHNS and CDR2 SASEGT. The trim removed 5 bases at V and 0 bases at J, leaving 2 bases unmatched. CDR3 sequence (DNA): TGTGCCAGCAGTCCTAGCGGGAGCAGCACAGATACGCAGTATTTT. Translation: CASSPSGSSTDTQYF.

The V and J genes are TRBV7-2 and TRBJ2-7; perhaps TRBD1 as D (5 bases). The length of the CDR3 is 17 residues. The germline gives CDR1 SGHTA, CDR2 FQGNSA. V lost 1 base and J lost 3, with 19 bases in between. In DNA, the CDR3 is TGTGCCAGCAGCTTAGTCGTTGGGGCAGGCAAACACTACGAGCAGTACTTC. Translated: CASSLVVGAGKHYEQYF.

The chain is built from TRBV6-5 and TRBJ1-6; 8 positions agree with TRBD1. The CDR3 sequence is 14 residues long. Germline lookup yields CDR1 MNHEY and CDR2 SVGAGI. Losses at the gene ends were 6 bases for V and 8 bases for J; bases not matched to a gene: 6. The CDR3 bases are TGTGCCAGCAGCGAACAGGGGGTTCATTCACCCCTCCACTTT. It translates to CASSEQGVHSPLHF.

The chain has TRBV6-1 and TRBJ2-2; 7 positions match TRBD1. The V and J ends lost 6 bases and 0 bases, in that order; junction bases with no gene match: 4. The CDR3 runs to 15 residues. The V gene's germline CDR1 is MNHNS and CDR2 SASEGT. The CDR3 sequence is CASRAGTANTGELFF. The CDR3 DNA reads as TGTGCCAGCAGAGCCGGGACAGCGAACACCGGGGAGCTGTTTTTT.

In this sample, this clone turned up once. V is TRBV10-2 and J is TRBJ2-7, with 11 bases aligning to TRBD2. Germline lookup yields CDR1 WSHSY and CDR2 SAAADI. With 6 bases clipped from V and 1 base from J, the junction kept 5 bases outside the gene matches. This CDR3 is 15 amino acids long. The CDR3 protein is CASSMTSGDSYEQYF. The CDR3 bases are TGCGCCAGCAGCATGACTAGCGGGGATTCCTACGAGCAGTACTTC.

This rearrangement joins TRBV23-1 to TRBJ2-3; 11 positions match TRBD2. TRBV23-1 carries the ORF label, with uncertain function. The J segment lost 2 bases and the V segment lost 4 bases, leaving 8 bases of the junction unmatched. This CDR3 comprises 17 residues. The DNA for the CDR3 is TGCGCCAGCAGTCCGGATAGCGGGAGGGGAGACACAGATACGCAGTATTTT. Protein product: CASSPDSGRGDTDTQYF.

The V call is TRBV7-9, the J call TRBJ2-7; 12 bases are shared with TRBD2. Germline CDR1 is SEHNR and CDR2 is FQNEAQ (reference sequence). The CDR3 sequence is 15 residues long. Unmatched junction bases numbered 4, after V lost 5 bases and J lost 2 bases. DNA for the CDR3: TGTGCCAGCAGCCCCAGACTAGCGGGAGCCTACGAGCAGTACTTC. This sequence encodes CASSPRLAGAYEQYF. Complete variable domain (other parts from reference TRBV7-9 and TRBJ2-7): DTGVSQNPRHKITKRGQNVTFRCDPISEHNRLYWYRQTLGQGPEFLTYFQNEAQLEKSRLLSDRFSAERPKGSFSTLEIQRTEQGDSAMYLCASSPRLAGAYEQYFGPGTRLTVT.

This sequence joins TRBV5-4 and TRBJ2-5; the D gene is possibly TRBD2 (5 bases). The CDR3 totals 13 residues. The germline gives CDR1 SGHNT, CDR2 YYREEE (reference sequence). With 4 bases removed from V and 4 bases from J, the gap between germline ends came to 11 bases. The CDR3 region is CASSPREGETQYF. The CDR3 nucleotides are TGTGCCAGCAGCCCACGCGAGGGAGAGACCCAGTACTTC.

The chain has TRBV28 and TRBJ2-5; 13 bases agree with TRBD2. This CDR3 spans 17 amino acids. The germline V gene has CDR1 MDHEN and CDR2 SYDVKM. The J segment lost 2 bases and the V segment lost 7 bases, leaving 10 bases of the junction unmatched. The CDR3 DNA reads as TGTGCCAGCACTTTGCGGGGGACTAGCGGGACACAAGAGACCCAGTACTTC. This sequence encodes CASTLRGTSGTQETQYF.

This chain joins TRBV6-1 and TRBJ2-1; a possible D gene is TRBD2 (7 bases). The CDR3 totals 19 residues. Trimming took off 2 bases at V and 4 bases at J, with 24 bases between the two ends. Germline V CDR1 and CDR2: MNHNS, SASEGT. The CDR3 coding sequence is TGTGCCAGCAGTGAATCCCCCCGCGACACACAGGGACTATACAATGAGCAGTTCTTC. This gives the protein CASSESPRDTQGLYNEQFF.

The rearrangement uses TRBV30 and TRBJ2-7, with 11 bases lining up with TRBD2. The CDR3 has 19 residues. V was clipped by 1 base and J by 4 bases; unmatched bases: 18. Germline V gene lookup returns CDR1 GTSNPN and CDR2 SVGIG (reference sequence). CDR3 residues: CAWSDPAGLAGFRRYEQYF. CDR3 DNA: TGTGCCTGGAGTGACCCCGCCGGACTAGCGGGTTTTCGCCGTTACGAGCAGTACTTC. Full variable domain (outside the CDR3, taken from reference TRBV30 and TRBJ2-7): SQTIHQWPATLVQPVGSPLSLECTVEGTSNPNLYWYRQAAGRGLQLLFYSVGIGQISSEVPQNLSASRPQDRQFILSSKKLLLSDSGFYLCAWSDPAGLAGFRRYEQYFGPGTRLTVT.

The J gene is TRBJ2-7, the V gene TRBV30; 10 nucleotides line up with TRBD2. This CDR3 has 15 residues. Germline assignment: CDR1 GTSNPN and CDR2 SVGIG (reference sequence). Trimming cost V 3 bases and J 5 bases; bases outside gene matches: 10. The CDR3 region has the DNA TGTGCCTGGAGCCACCCCCCTAGCGGGAGCCACGAGCAGTACTTC. It specifies CAWSHPPSGSHEQYF. Complete variable domain (other parts from reference TRBV30 and TRBJ2-7): SQTIHQWPATLVQPVGSPLSLECTVEGTSNPNLYWYRQAAGRGLQLLFYSVGIGQISSEVPQNLSASRPQDRQFILSSKKLLLSDSGFYLCAWSHPPSGSHEQYFGPGTRLTVT.

CDR3 sequence: CASSNRGEAFF. In DNA, the CDR3 is TGCGCCAGCAGCAACCGGGGTGAAGCTTTCTTT. The chain carries TRBV4-1 and TRBJ1-1; the D is unclear. The CDR3 sequence is 11 residues long. Germline CDR1 and CDR2: MGHRA and YSYEKL. V was trimmed by 5 bases and J by 7 bases, leaving 8 bases between them.

This clone was seen a single time. The rearrangement links TRBV7-2 to TRBJ1-1; D not resolved. From germline, CDR1 is SGHTA and CDR2 FQGNSA. The CDR3 consists of 17 residues. Trimming removed 4 bases at V and 0 bases at J, with 18 bases between. As DNA, the CDR3 is TGTGCCAGCAGCTCCGGGAACCAGTGGCGTGTGAACACTGAAGCTTTCTTT. Its translation: CASSSGNQWRVNTEAFF.

The V gene is TRBV27, the J gene TRBJ2-2; TRBD2 is a possible D gene (5 bases). The CDR3 consists of 17 residues. V was clipped by 4 bases and J by 0 bases, with 15 bases between them. Germline CDR1 is MNHEY and CDR2 is SMNVEV (reference sequence). This chain's CDR3 is CASSSITWTPNTGELFF. The DNA for the CDR3 is TGTGCCAGCAGTTCAATAACCTGGACTCCGAACACCGGGGAGCTGTTTTTT.

The rearrangement links TRBV7-9 to TRBJ2-5, with D possibly matching TRBD2 (5 bases). Trimming removed 5 bases from V and 5 bases from J, with 21 bases in between. The CDR3 consists of 16 residues. CDR1 and CDR2 from the germline V gene are SEHNR and FQNEAQ (reference sequence). In DNA form, the CDR3 reads TGTGCCAGCAGCGAAGATCGCAGGTCAAGGGAGGAGACCCAGTACTTC. Translated: CASSEDRRSREETQYF.